This T cell receptor beta chain emerged from a study of blood T cells in healthy people across ages. Whole-study results and caveats: Measured against age, TCR beta diversity per million T cells decreased in a roughly linear manner. Compared with aged donors, long-lived donors showed fewer expanded clones, suggesting selection.

A second PCR, run for roughly 7 to 12 cycles, used a sample-barcoded 5' primer plus a J-beta primer mix. A template-switch adaptor that had 12 random nucleotides put a tag on each cDNA molecule. One entry per CDR3 protein, called by TCRdb with MiXCR from the 5' RACE reads. This sample carries hundreds of thousands of distinct CDR3 sequences, roughly 35% of them seen once, and the ten largest clones take over 10%. Note on this clonotype: Antigen unknown.

After removal of 3 bases from V and 6 bases from J, the junction contained 4 bases not matched to a gene. CDR1 and CDR2 (germline): SEHNR, FQNEAQ (reference sequence). This CDR3 region has 13 residues. This receptor was identified in a man aged 18 to 35 in good health. The rearrangement joins TRBV7-9 to TRBJ2-7, with TRBD1 matching 8 bases. Sequenced sample: blood. CDR3 coding DNA: TGTGCCAGCAGCTTGACAGGGGCAGGCGAGCAGTACTTC. This translates into CASSLTGAGEQYF.